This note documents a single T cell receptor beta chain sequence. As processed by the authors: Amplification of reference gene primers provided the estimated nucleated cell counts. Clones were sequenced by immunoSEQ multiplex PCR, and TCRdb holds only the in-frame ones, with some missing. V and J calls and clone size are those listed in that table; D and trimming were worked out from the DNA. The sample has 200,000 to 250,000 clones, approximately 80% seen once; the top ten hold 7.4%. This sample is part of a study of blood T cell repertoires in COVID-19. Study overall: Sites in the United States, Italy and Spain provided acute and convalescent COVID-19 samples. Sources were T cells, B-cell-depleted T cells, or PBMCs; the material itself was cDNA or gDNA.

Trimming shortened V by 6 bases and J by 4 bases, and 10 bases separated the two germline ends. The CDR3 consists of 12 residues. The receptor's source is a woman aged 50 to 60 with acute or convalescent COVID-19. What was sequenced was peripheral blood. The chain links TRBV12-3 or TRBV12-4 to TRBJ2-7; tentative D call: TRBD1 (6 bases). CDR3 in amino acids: CASREQGYEQYF. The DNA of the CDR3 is TGTGCCAGCAGAGAGCAGGGGTACGAGCAGTACTTC.